This T cell receptor (beta chain) was captured by sequencing in a study of cytomegalovirus exposure and HLA in healthy donors. Study-wide context: Most genotyped donors, 65% to 85% of about 430, had Caucasian-associated genetic ancestry.

The PCR contained 60 Vbeta and 13 Jbeta primers. The method was immunoSEQ multiplex PCR; TCRdb's version includes in-frame clones alone and lacks a portion of them. Of 150,000 to 200,000 clones listed, about two thirds are singletons. With 3 bases removed from V and 3 bases from J, the gap between germline ends came to 16 bases. CDR3 size: 15 residues. Per germline, CDR1 SGHRS and CDR2 YFSETQ. V is TRBV5-1 and J is TRBJ2-7; perhaps TRBD1 as D (5 bases). The sequence was collected from a man between 25 and 39 years old in good health and CMV-seropositive. Sequenced sample: PBMCs. The CDR3: CASSSGEGHNYEQYF. CDR3 sequence (DNA): TGCGCCAGCAGCTCCGGCGAAGGACACAACTACGAGCAGTACTTC.